These 28 T cell receptor beta chains were all obtained from the same sample, sequenced in a study of shared clonotypes between healthy human individuals. CD45RO-negative, CCR7-selected cells formed the naive CD8 fraction, which excluded terminally differentiated effector memory CD45RA+ cells. TCRdb keeps only in-frame clones here, not all; method: immunoSEQ multiplex PCR. The sample includes some 2,100,000 clones, roughly 91% of them seen just once. The sequencing input was naive CD8+ T cells from PBMCs. These receptors were obtained from a man aged 18-30 years in good health. Some clones in this sample may be carry-over from other donors' samples.

V usage is TRBV10-3 and J usage is TRBJ2-3; TRBD2 matches 7 bases. After removal of 10 bases from V and 4 bases from J, the junction contained 8 bases not matched to a gene. This CDR3 region has 13 residues. Germline CDR1 is ENHRY and CDR2 is SYGVKD. The CDR3 DNA reads TGTGCCACCCGGACTAGTCTGTCAGATACGCAGTATTTT. Translation: CATRTSLSDTQYF.

The genes are TRBV6-5 and TRBJ2-7; D is ambiguous. V was clipped by 3 bases and J by 6 bases, with 15 bases between them. The CDR3 has 14 amino acids. The V gene's germline CDR1 is MNHEY and CDR2 SVGAGI. CDR3 in amino acids: CASSYVSEAVEQYF. CDR3 DNA sequence: TGTGCCAGCAGTTATGTTTCAGAGGCCGTCGAGCAGTACTTC.

The table lists this clone with a count of one. CDR3 coding DNA: TGTGCCAGTAGTATGGGTGGGGCCAACGTCCTGACTTTC. Amino acids: CASSMGGANVLTF. The chain carries TRBV19 and TRBJ2-6, with D unresolved. Germline CDR1 is LNHDA and CDR2 is SQIVND (reference sequence). Trimming stripped 3 bases from V and 3 bases from J, with 3 bases between. The CDR3 is made up of 13 amino acids.

The chain recombines TRBV4-2 with TRBJ1-5; TRBD1 might be the D (6 bases). Per the germline V gene, CDR1 is LGHNA and CDR2 is YNFKEQ. The CDR3 is 19 amino acids. Trimming cost V 0 bases and J 6 bases, with 24 bases left between them. CDR3 DNA: TGTGCCAGCAGCCAAGAGGGGGGCCTTGCGGGGGCTGACGGTCAGCCCCAGCATTTT. It is translated as CASSQEGGLAGADGQPQHF.

This chain connects TRBV27 to TRBJ2-7, with 10 nucleotides matching TRBD2. The CDR3 contains 19 residues. The V and J ends lost 5 bases and 2 bases, in that order; junction bases with no gene match: 18. Germline assignment: CDR1 MNHEY and CDR2 SMNVEV (reference sequence). As DNA, the CDR3 is TGTGCCAGCAGTAGCTCTCGACTAGCGGGCCAGGAGAGCGCCTACGAGCAGTACTTC. It translates to CASSSSRLAGQESAYEQYF.

This chain links TRBV7-9 with TRBJ1-3; D is uncertain. The CDR3 extends over 14 amino acids. V was cut by 4 bases and J by 5 bases, with 12 bases left in between. The V gene's germline CDR1 is SEHNR and CDR2 FQNEAQ (reference sequence). CDR3 nucleotides: TGTGCCAGCAGCTCCGATCCCTATCGAAACACCATATATTTT. Protein sequence: CASSSDPYRNTIYF.

CDR3 protein: CASILRGKRQFF. The CDR3 DNA sequence: TGCGCCAGCATCCTCAGGGGGAAGCGGCAGTTCTTC. J is TRBJ2-1 and V is TRBV10-1; 7 bases fit TRBD1. CDR1 and CDR2 from the germline V gene are WNHNN and SYGVQD (reference sequence). The junction had 9 bases not matched to a gene; V was cut back by 7 bases and J by 12 bases. CDR3 size: 12 residues.

The chain links TRBV7-9 to TRBJ2-2; D call uncertain. Germline CDR1 is SEHNR and CDR2 is FQNEAQ (reference sequence). The CDR3 has 15 residues. Trimming cost V 5 bases and J 0 bases, with 10 bases left between them. Here the CDR3 DNA reads TGTGCCAGCAGCCCCGGACCCACGAACACCGGGGAGCTGTTTTTT. It translates to CASSPGPTNTGELFF. The full variable domain, its missing parts supplied by reference TRBV7-9 and TRBJ2-2, is DTGVSQNPRHKITKRGQNVTFRCDPISEHNRLYWYRQTLGQGPEFLTYFQNEAQLEKSRLLSDRFSAERPKGSFSTLEIQRTEQGDSAMYLCASSPGPTNTGELFFGEGSRLTVL.

The chain couples TRBV28 to TRBJ2-5; D is unresolved. V was shortened by 6 bases and J by 5 bases, with 19 bases between the two germline ends. CDR1 and CDR2 from the germline V gene are MDHEN and SYDVKM. The CDR3 covers 15 residues. The chain's CDR3 is CASRIRDLSGETQYF. In DNA, the CDR3 is TGTGCCAGCAGAATTAGAGATCTGTCGGGTGAGACCCAGTACTTC.

The chain links TRBV28 to TRBJ2-1, with TRBD2 as a possible D gene (5 bases). Trimming stripped 5 bases from V and 8 bases from J, with 16 bases between. The germline V gene has CDR1 MDHEN and CDR2 SYDVKM. The CDR3 covers 14 residues. The CDR3 loop reads CASSIMRAEDEQFF. DNA of the CDR3: TGTGCCAGCAGTATTATGAGGGCCGAGGATGAGCAGTTCTTC. Supplemented by reference TRBV28 and TRBJ2-1, the full variable domain reads DVKVTQSSRYLVKRTGEKVFLECVQDMDHENMFWYRQDPGLGLRLIYFSYDVKMKEKGDIPEGYSVSREKKERFSLILESASTNQTSMYLCASSIMRAEDEQFFGPGTRLTVL.

This chain joins TRBV5-1 and TRBJ2-1, with D perhaps TRBD2 (5 bases). This CDR3 contains 16 residues. Germline assignment: CDR1 SGHRS and CDR2 YFSETQ. Trimming removed 7 bases from V and 5 bases from J, with 22 bases in between. The CDR3 is CASCPISAEADNEQFF. The DNA of the CDR3 is TGCGCCAGCTGCCCCATCTCAGCGGAGGCAGACAATGAGCAGTTCTTC.

This chain connects TRBV6-5 to TRBJ1-2; D not certain. Trimming pared 5 bases from V and 6 bases from J, leaving 13 bases between. The CDR3 runs to 13 residues. Per germline, CDR1 MNHEY and CDR2 SVGAGI. As DNA, the CDR3 is TGTGCCAGCAGTCTTACTATAGTAAATGGCTACACCTTC. Protein product: CASSLTIVNGYTF.

The chain links TRBV5-4 to TRBJ1-1, with D uncertain. This CDR3 contains 13 residues. Germline values: CDR1 SGHNT, CDR2 YYREEE (reference sequence). Trimming cost V 5 bases and J 0 bases, with 8 bases left between them. CDR3 DNA sequence: TGTGCCAGCAGGCAAGGGTTGAACACTGAAGCTTTCTTT. This translates into CASRQGLNTEAFF. Full variable domain (remainder filled in from reference TRBV5-4 and TRBJ1-1): ETGVTQSPTHLIKTRGQQVTLRCSSQSGHNTVSWYQQALGQGPQFIFQYYREEENGRGNFPPRFSGLQFPNYSSELNVNALELDDSALYLCASRQGLNTEAFFGQGTRLTVV.

This clone was counted only a few times. V gene TRBV18 combines with J gene TRBJ1-1, with D hard to call. Germline-derived CDR1 and CDR2 are KGHSH and LQKENI. CDR3 length: 15 amino acids. The V end was cut by 3 bases, the J end by 1 base, with 12 bases between. The CDR3 nucleotides are TGTGCCAGCTCACCTCTCGAAAGCCCGAACACTGAAGCTTTCTTT. Translating gives CASSPLESPNTEAFF. Complete variable domain (other parts from reference TRBV18 and TRBJ1-1): NAGVMQNPRHLVRRRGQEARLRCSPMKGHSHVYWYRQLPEEGLKFMVYLQKENIIDESGMPKERFSAEFPKEGPSILRIQQVVRGDSAAYFCASSPLESPNTEAFFGQGTRLTVV.

This chain links TRBV27 with TRBJ2-3; D may be TRBD1 or TRBD2 (5 bases each). Germline V gene sequence: CDR1 MNHEY, CDR2 SMNVEV (reference sequence). The V end was cut by 5 bases, the J end by 7 bases, with 10 bases between. This CDR3 is 12 amino acids long. The CDR3 sequence: CASSGTGYTQYF. CDR3 nucleotides: TGTGCCAGCAGTGGGACCGGGTATACGCAGTATTTT.

V is TRBV7-9 and J is TRBJ2-2; D possibly matches TRBD1 or TRBD2 (6 bases each). V was cut by 1 base and J by 9 bases, with 12 bases left in between. Germline CDR1 reads SEHNR; CDR2 reads FQNEAQ (reference sequence). The CDR3 is 14 residues long. The CDR3 DNA is TGTGCCAGCAGCTTAGGGGGGGCTGCCAGGGAGCTGTTTTTT. Translation gives CASSLGGAARELFF.

V and J are TRBV9 and TRBJ1-5; D call uncertain. The ends were cut back, 0 bases at V and 9 bases at J, with 16 bases in the middle. Germline V gene data show CDR1 as SGDLS and CDR2 as YYNGEE. The CDR3 covers 15 residues. CDR3 sequence reads: CASSVEKQPCPPQHF. The CDR3 coding sequence is TGTGCCAGCAGCGTAGAAAAACAGCCCTGTCCGCCCCAGCATTTT.

This clone appeared a few times. V is TRBV7-9 and J is TRBJ1-1; D is unclear. V was cut by 0 bases and J by 1 base, with 6 bases left in between. The V gene's germline CDR1 is SEHNR and CDR2 FQNEAQ (reference sequence). The CDR3 has 14 amino acids. The CDR3 protein is CASSLAAPNTEAFF. For the CDR3, the DNA is TGTGCCAGCAGCTTAGCCGCGCCGAACACTGAAGCTTTCTTT.

The gene calls are TRBV29-1 and TRBJ2-1, with 8 bases that match TRBD2. V was clipped by 7 bases and J by 6 bases; unmatched bases: 14. The CDR3 loop spans 15 amino acids. Germline CDR1 and CDR2: SQVTM and ANQGSEA. The CDR3 loop reads CSAQTAAGGGNEQFF. CDR3 DNA: TGCAGCGCCCAAACCGCGGCGGGAGGTGGCAATGAGCAGTTCTTC.

This clone is a singleton in its sample. The chain has TRBV4-1 and TRBJ1-1; D remains ambiguous. Trimming left V 3 bases short and J 1 base short, with 12 bases between. Germline V gene data show CDR1 as MGHRA and CDR2 as YSYEKL. This CDR3 region has 15 residues. Here the CDR3 DNA reads TGCGCCAGCAGCCATCCCGGGGTGGGGAACACTGAAGCTTTCTTT. Translating gives CASSHPGVGNTEAFF.

The chain couples TRBV10-2 to TRBJ2-3; 10 bases are a match to TRBD1. V trimming: 5 bases; J trimming: 3 bases; junction bases outside the gene matches: 2. Germline V lookup: CDR1 WSHSY, CDR2 SAAADI. This CDR3 spans 14 amino acids. The CDR3 reads CASSWTGGTDTQYF. CDR3 DNA sequence: TGCGCCAGCAGTTGGACAGGGGGGACAGATACGCAGTATTTT.

The rearrangement joins TRBV9 to TRBJ2-2; 9 nucleotides match TRBD1. Per the germline V gene, CDR1 is SGDLS and CDR2 is YYNGEE. This CDR3 region has 15 residues. After removal of 1 base from V and 6 bases from J, the junction contained 4 bases not matched to a gene. The CDR3 region is CASSVRTGEAGELFF. The DNA of the CDR3 is TGTGCCAGCAGCGTACGGACAGGGGAAGCCGGGGAGCTGTTTTTT.

The gene calls are TRBV7-9 and TRBJ1-4; no firm D call. Trimming left V 1 base short and J 4 bases short, with 16 bases between. CDR1 and CDR2 from the germline V gene are SEHNR and FQNEAQ (reference sequence). The CDR3 extends over 17 amino acids. The CDR3 here is CASSLGVRAAINEKLFF. Here the CDR3 DNA reads TGTGCCAGCAGCTTAGGGGTGCGTGCAGCCATTAATGAAAAACTGTTTTTT.

The CDR3, as DNA: TGCGCCAGCAGCTATTGGACAGATATGAACACTGAAGCTTTCTTT. Translated: CASSYWTDMNTEAFF. J is TRBJ1-1 and V is TRBV5-1; a possible D gene is TRBD1 (6 bases). This CDR3 has 15 residues. CDR1 is SGHRS, CDR2 YFSETQ, per germline. Deletions cut 3 bases from V and 0 bases from J, with 12 bases between.

The chain employs TRBV28 and TRBJ1-4; no clear D gene. CDR3 size: 17 residues. CDR1 and CDR2 (germline): MDHEN, SYDVKM. The ends were cut back, 3 bases at V and 5 bases at J, with 19 bases in the middle. CDR3 loop: CASSFRAPRRGNEKLFF. The DNA of the CDR3 is TGTGCCAGCAGTTTTCGGGCTCCCCGAAGAGGGAATGAAAAACTGTTTTTT.

This chain joins TRBV4-2 and TRBJ1-2; no reliable D call. The germline CDR1 and CDR2 sequences are LGHNA and YNFKEQ. V shed 0 bases and J shed 3 bases, with 14 bases lying between them. This CDR3 is built from 16 residues. DNA of the CDR3: TGTGCCAGCAGCCAAGATTTTGCAGAAGATGACTATGGCTACACCTTC. It translates to CASSQDFAEDDYGYTF.

This chain connects TRBV5-8 to TRBJ2-2, with D hard to call. Looked up from germline, CDR1 is SGHTS and CDR2 is YDEGEE. CDR3 size: 13 residues. The V gene lost 6 bases and the J gene lost 0 bases, with 6 bases spanning the gap. This CDR3 reads CASTLTNTGELFF. CDR3 coding DNA: TGTGCCAGCACTCTAACGAACACCGGGGAGCTGTTTTTT.

The rearrangement links TRBV11-2 to TRBJ2-3, with TRBD2 identical over 9 bases. Germline V gene lookup returns CDR1 SGHAT and CDR2 FQNNGV. V shed 3 bases and J 6 bases; nucleotides not matched to a gene: 7. The CDR3 has 15 amino acids. CDR3 nucleotide sequence: TGTGCCAGCAGCTTTAGCGGGAGTGGTTGGGATACGCAGTATTTT. Its protein product is CASSFSGSGWDTQYF. Full variable domain (outside the CDR3, taken from reference TRBV11-2 and TRBJ2-3): EAGVAQSPRYKIIEKRQSVAFWCNPISGHATLYWYQQILGQGPKLLIQFQNNGVVDDSQLPKDRFSAERLKGVDSTLKIQPAKLEDSAVYLCASSFSGSGWDTQYFGPGTRLTVL.